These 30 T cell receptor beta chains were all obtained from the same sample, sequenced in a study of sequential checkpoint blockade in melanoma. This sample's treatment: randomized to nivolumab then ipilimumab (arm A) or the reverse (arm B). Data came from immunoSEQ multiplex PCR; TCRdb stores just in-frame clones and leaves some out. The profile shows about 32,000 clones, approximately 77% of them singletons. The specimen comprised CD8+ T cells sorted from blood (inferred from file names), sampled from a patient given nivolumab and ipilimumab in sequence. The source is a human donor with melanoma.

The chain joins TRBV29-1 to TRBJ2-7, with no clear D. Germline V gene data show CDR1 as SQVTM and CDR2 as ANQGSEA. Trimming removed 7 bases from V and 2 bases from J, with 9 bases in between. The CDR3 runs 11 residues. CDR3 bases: TGCAGCGCCACAGATACCTACGAGCAGTACTTC. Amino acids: CSATDTYEQYF.

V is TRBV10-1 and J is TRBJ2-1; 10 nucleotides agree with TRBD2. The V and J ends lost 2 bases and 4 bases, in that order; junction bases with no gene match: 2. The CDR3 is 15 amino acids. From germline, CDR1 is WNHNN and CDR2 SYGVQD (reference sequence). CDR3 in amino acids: CASSEKRGGYNEQFF. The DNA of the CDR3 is TGCGCCAGCAGTGAGAAGCGGGGGGGATACAATGAGCAGTTCTTC.

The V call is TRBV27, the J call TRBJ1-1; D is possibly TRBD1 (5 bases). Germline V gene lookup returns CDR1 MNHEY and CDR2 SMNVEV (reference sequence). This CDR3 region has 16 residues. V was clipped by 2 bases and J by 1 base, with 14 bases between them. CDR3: CASSLGTRGANTEAFF. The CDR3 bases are TGTGCCAGCAGTTTAGGGACGCGGGGTGCGAACACTGAAGCTTTCTTT.

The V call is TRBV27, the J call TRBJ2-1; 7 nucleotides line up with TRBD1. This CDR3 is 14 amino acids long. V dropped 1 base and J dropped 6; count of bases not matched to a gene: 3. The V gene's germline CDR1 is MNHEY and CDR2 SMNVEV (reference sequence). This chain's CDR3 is CASSLYRGRNEQFF. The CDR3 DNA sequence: TGTGCCAGCAGTTTATATAGGGGGCGCAATGAGCAGTTCTTC.

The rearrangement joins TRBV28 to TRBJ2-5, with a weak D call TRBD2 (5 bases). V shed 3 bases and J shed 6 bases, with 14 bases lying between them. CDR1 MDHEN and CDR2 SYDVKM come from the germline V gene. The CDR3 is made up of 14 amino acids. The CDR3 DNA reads TGTGCCAGCAGTTTTGGACTTGATCCCCAGACCCAGTACTTC. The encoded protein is CASSFGLDPQTQYF.

CDR3 in amino acids: CASSLDIAGELFF. In DNA form, the CDR3 reads TGTGCCAGCAGCTTAGATATCGCCGGGGAGCTGTTTTTT. This sequence joins TRBV7-2 and TRBJ2-2; D gene ambiguous. The CDR3 is made up of 13 amino acids. Germline values: CDR1 SGHTA, CDR2 FQGNSA. The V end was cut by 1 base, the J end by 6 bases, with 6 bases between.

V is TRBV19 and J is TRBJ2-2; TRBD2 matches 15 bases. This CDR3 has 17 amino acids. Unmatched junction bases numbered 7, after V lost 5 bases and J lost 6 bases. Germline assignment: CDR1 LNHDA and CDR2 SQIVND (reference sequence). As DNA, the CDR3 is TGTGCCAGTAGTGCGCGGACTAGCGGGAGGGCATCCGGGGAGCTGTTTTTT. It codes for CASSARTSGRASGELFF.

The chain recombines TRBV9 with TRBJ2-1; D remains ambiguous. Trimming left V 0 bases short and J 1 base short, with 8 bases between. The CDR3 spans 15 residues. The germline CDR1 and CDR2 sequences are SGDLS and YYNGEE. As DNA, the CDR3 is TGTGCCAGCAGCGTAGGCAAGACTTCCTACAATGAGCAGTTCTTC. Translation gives CASSVGKTSYNEQFF. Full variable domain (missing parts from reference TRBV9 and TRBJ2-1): DSGVTQTPKHLITATGQRVTLRCSPRSGDLSVYWYQQSLDQGLQFLIQYYNGEERAKGNILERFSAQQFPDLHSELNLSSLELGDSALYFCASSVGKTSYNEQFFGPGTRLTVL.

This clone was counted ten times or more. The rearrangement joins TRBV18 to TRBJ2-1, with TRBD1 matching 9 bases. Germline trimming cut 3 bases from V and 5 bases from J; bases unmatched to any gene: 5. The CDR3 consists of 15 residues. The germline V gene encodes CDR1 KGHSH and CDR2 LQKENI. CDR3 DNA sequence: TGTGCCAGCTCACCCCCCCGGACAGGGGACAATGAGCAGTTCTTC. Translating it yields CASSPPRTGDNEQFF.

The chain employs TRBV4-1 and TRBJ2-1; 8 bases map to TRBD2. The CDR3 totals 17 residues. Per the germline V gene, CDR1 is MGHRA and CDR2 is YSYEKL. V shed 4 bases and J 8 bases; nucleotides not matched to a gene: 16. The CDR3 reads CASSPQPSAGAIDEQFF. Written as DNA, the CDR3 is TGCGCCAGCAGCCCCCAACCCTCAGCGGGAGCTATCGATGAGCAGTTCTTC.

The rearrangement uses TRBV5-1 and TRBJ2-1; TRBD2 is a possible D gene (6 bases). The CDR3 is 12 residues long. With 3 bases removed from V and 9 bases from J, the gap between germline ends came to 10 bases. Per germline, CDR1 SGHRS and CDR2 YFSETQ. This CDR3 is CASSYWGGEQFF. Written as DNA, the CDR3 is TGCGCCAGCAGCTACTGGGGAGGTGAGCAGTTCTTC.

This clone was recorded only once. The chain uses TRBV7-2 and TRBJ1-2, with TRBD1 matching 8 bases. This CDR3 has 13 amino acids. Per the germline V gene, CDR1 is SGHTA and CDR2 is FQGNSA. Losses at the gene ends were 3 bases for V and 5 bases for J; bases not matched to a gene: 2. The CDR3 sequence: CASSFGQGYGYTF. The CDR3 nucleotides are TGTGCCAGCAGCTTTGGACAGGGATATGGCTACACCTTC.

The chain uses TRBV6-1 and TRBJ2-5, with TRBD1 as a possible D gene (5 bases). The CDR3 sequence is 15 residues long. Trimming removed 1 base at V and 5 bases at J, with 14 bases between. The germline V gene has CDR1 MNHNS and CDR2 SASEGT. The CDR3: CASSEVQGWWETQYF. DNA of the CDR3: TGTGCCAGCAGTGAAGTTCAGGGATGGTGGGAGACCCAGTACTTC.

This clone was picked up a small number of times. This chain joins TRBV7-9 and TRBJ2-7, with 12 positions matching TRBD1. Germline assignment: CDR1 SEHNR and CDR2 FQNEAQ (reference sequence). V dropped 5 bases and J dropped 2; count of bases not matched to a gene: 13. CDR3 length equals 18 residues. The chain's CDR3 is CASSPSAGTGGPPYEQYF. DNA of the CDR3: TGTGCCAGCAGCCCTTCAGCCGGGACAGGGGGCCCCCCCTACGAGCAGTACTTC. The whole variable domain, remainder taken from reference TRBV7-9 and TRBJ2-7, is DTGVSQNPRHKITKRGQNVTFRCDPISEHNRLYWYRQTLGQGPEFLTYFQNEAQLEKSRLLSDRFSAERPKGSFSTLEIQRTEQGDSAMYLCASSPSAGTGGPPYEQYFGPGTRLTVT.

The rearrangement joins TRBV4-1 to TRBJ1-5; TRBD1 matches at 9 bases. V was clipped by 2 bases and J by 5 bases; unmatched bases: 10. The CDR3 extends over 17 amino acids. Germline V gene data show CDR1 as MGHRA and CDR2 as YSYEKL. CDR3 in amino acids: CASSQKGGTGNHQPQHF. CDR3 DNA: TGCGCCAGCAGCCAAAAGGGGGGGACAGGGAATCATCAGCCCCAGCATTTT.

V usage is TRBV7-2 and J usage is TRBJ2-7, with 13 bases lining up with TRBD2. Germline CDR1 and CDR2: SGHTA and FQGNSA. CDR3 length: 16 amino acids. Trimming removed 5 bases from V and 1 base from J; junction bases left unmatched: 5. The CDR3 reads CASSPRTSGSSYEQYF. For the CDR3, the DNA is TGTGCCAGCAGCCCGCGGACTAGCGGGAGTTCCTACGAGCAGTACTTC.

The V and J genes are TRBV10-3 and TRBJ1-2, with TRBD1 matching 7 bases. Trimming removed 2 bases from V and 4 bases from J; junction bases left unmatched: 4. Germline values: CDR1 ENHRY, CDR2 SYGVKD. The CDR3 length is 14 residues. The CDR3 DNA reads TGTGCCATCAGTGAGGCGGGACAGATCTATGGCTACACCTTC. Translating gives CAISEAGQIYGYTF.

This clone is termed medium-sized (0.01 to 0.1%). CDR3 in DNA: TGCGCCAGCAGCCTCAGAGGGTCCACCTCGGACTATGGCTACACCTTC. Residues: CASSLRGSTSDYGYTF. The chain links TRBV4-1 to TRBJ1-2; D uncertain. Trimming removed 4 bases from V and 3 bases from J, with 18 bases in between. In germline, CDR1 is MGHRA, CDR2 YSYEKL. The CDR3 totals 16 residues.

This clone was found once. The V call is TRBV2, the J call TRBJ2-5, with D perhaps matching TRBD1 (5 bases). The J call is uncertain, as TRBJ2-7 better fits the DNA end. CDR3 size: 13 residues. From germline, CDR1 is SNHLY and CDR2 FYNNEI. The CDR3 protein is CASHPGYSLEQYF. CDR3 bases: TGTGCCAGCCATCCAGGGTATTCCCTCGAGCAGTACTTC.

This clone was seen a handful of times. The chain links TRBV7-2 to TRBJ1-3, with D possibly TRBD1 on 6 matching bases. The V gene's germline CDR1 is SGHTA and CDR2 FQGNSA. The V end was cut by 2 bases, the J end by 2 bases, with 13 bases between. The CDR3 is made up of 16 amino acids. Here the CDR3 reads CASSLSTGGPGNTIYF. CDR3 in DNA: TGTGCCAGCAGCTTATCCACCGGGGGGCCTGGAAACACCATATATTTT.

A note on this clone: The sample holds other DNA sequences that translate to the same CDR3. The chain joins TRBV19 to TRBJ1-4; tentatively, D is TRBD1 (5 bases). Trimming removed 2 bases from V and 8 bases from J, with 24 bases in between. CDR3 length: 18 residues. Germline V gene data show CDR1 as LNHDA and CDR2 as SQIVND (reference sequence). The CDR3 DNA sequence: TGTGCCAGTAGTATACGTTTCTCTGGGGCAGGCCTAGGAGAAAAACTGTTTTTT. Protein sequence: CASSIRFSGAGLGEKLFF.

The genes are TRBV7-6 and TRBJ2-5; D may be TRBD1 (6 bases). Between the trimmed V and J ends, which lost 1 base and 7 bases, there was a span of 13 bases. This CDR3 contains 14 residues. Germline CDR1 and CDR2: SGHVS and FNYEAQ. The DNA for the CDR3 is TGTGCCAGCAGCTTAGGAGGGGGTACCCGGACCCAGTACTTC. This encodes CASSLGGGTRTQYF.

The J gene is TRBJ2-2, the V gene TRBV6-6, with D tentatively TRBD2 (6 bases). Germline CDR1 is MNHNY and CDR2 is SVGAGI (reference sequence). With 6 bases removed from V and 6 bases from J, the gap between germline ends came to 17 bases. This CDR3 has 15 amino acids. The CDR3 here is CASRSREFVSGELFF. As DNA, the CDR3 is TGTGCCAGCAGGTCACGGGAGTTCGTCTCCGGGGAGCTGTTTTTT.

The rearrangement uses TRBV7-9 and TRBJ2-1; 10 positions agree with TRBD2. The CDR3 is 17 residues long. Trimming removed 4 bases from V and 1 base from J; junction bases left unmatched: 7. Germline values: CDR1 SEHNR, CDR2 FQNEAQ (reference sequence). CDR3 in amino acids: CASSSPASGRSYNEQFF. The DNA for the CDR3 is TGTGCCAGCAGCTCCCCGGCTAGCGGGAGATCCTACAATGAGCAGTTCTTC.

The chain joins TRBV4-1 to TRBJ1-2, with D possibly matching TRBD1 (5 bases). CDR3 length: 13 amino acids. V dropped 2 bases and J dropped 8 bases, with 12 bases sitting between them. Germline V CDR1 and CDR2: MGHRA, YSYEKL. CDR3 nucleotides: TGCGCCAGCAGCCAACCAGGGATCGAAGGCTACACCTTC. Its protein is CASSQPGIEGYTF.

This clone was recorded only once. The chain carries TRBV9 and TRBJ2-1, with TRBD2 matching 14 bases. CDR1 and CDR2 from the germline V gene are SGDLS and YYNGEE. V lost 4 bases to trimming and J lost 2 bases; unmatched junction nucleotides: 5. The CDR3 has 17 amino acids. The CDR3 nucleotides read TGTGCCAGCAGCATTGGGACTAGCGGGGGTCCCTACAATGAGCAGTTCTTC. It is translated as CASSIGTSGGPYNEQFF.

CDR3 protein: CASSYETGITEAFF. The CDR3 nucleotides are TGTGCCAGCAGTTACGAAACAGGGATCACTGAAGCTTTCTTT. J is TRBJ1-1 and V is TRBV6-5, with a tentative D call TRBD1 (6 bases). The V end was cut by 2 bases, the J end by 4 bases, with 11 bases between. The CDR3 contains 14 residues. Per the germline V gene, CDR1 is MNHEY and CDR2 is SVGAGI.

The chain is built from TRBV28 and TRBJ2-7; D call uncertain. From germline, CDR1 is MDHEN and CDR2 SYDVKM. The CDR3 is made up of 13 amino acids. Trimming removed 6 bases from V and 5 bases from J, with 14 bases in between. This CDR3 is CASSDINYDEQYF. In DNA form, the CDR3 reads TGTGCCAGCAGCGACATAAATTATGACGAGCAGTACTTC.

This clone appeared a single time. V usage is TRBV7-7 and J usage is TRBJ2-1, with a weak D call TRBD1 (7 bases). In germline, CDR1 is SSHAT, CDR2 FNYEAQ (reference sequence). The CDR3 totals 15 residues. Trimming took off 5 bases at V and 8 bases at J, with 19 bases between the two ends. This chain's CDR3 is CASSRTLIRGDEQFF. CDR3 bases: TGTGCCAGCAGCCGAACCCTGATCAGGGGGGATGAGCAGTTCTTC. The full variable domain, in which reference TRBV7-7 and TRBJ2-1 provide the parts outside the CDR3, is GAGVSQSPRYKVTKRGQDVTLRCDPISSHATLYWYQQALGQGPEFLTYFNYEAQPDKSGLPSDRFSAERPEGSISTLTIQRTEQRDSAMYRCASSRTLIRGDEQFFGPGTRLTVL.

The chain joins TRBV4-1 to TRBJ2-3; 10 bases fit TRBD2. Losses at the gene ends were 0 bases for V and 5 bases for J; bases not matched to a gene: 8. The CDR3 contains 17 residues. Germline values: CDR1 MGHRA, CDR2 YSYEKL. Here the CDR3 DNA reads TGCGCCAGCAGCCAAGAACCCCTAGCGGGAGTGGAAGATACGCAGTATTTT. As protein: CASSQEPLAGVEDTQYF.